The 6 T cell receptor beta chains given below trace back to one sample, sequenced in a study of OX40 agonist ivuxolimab in advanced cancers. Clones were sequenced by immunoSEQ multiplex PCR, and TCRdb holds only the in-frame ones, with some missing. The sample contains 65,000 to 75,000 clones, roughly 88% of which appear only once. The material sequenced was CD4+ or CD8+ T cells sorted from blood, taken in a trial of the OX40 agonist ivuxolimab. Receptors were obtained from an adult with an advanced solid tumor such as melanoma, head and neck, liver or kidney cancer.

The chain recombines TRBV5-4 with TRBJ1-1; 9 nucleotides line up with TRBD1. This CDR3 spans 16 amino acids. V shed 3 bases, J shed 1 base, and the junction held 7 bases outside the gene matches. Germline CDR1 and CDR2: SGHNT and YYREEE (reference sequence). CDR3 nucleotides: TGTGCCAGCAGCTATGACAGGGGGAGCCGGAACACTGAAGCTTTCTTT. Protein: CASSYDRGSRNTEAFF.

This chain uses TRBV28 with TRBJ1-3; weak D call: TRBD1 (5 bases). Germline CDR1 is MDHEN and CDR2 is SYDVKM. The CDR3 has 15 residues. The ends were cut back, 6 bases at V and 3 bases at J, with 15 bases in the middle. The CDR3, as DNA: TGTGCCAGCAGCCCCGGGGGGTACAGTGGAAACACCATATATTTT. Its protein is CASSPGGYSGNTIYF.

CDR3 amino acids: CASSEEGLALDTQYF. The CDR3 DNA is TGTGCCAGCAGTGAAGAGGGACTAGCTTTAGATACGCAGTATTTT. The chain joins TRBV2 to TRBJ2-3; 9 nucleotides agree with TRBD2. The CDR3 extends over 15 amino acids. The V and J ends lost 1 base and 5 bases, in that order; junction bases with no gene match: 4. From germline, CDR1 is SNHLY and CDR2 FYNNEI.

The CDR3 DNA reads TGTGCCAGCAGTGAAGCCAGAACCTATGGGGGATTCTACGAGCAGTACTTC. It codes for CASSEARTYGGFYEQYF. The chain is built from TRBV2 and TRBJ2-7, with D perhaps matching TRBD1 or TRBD2 (5 bases each). With 0 bases removed from V and 3 bases from J, the gap between germline ends came to 18 bases. Germline-derived CDR1 and CDR2 are SNHLY and FYNNEI. CDR3 length: 17 residues.

The gene calls are TRBV30 and TRBJ2-3; 8 bases are a match to TRBD1. The ends lost 4 bases at V and 0 bases at J; junction bases unmatched: 9. CDR1 is GTSNPN, CDR2 SVGIG, per germline (reference sequence). The CDR3 contains 16 residues. The CDR3 is CAWKLKGDRSTDTQYF. The CDR3 region has the DNA TGTGCCTGGAAGTTGAAGGGGGACAGGAGCACAGATACGCAGTATTTT.

The rearrangement links TRBV5-1 to TRBJ1-3, with D possibly matching TRBD1 (5 bases). The CDR3 is 16 amino acids. In germline, CDR1 is SGHRS, CDR2 YFSETQ. The germline V and J ends were trimmed by 0 bases and 0 bases, with 10 bases remaining between them. CDR3 sequence (DNA): TGCGCCAGCAGCTTGGGACAGCCGAGCTCTGGAAACACCATATATTTT. It yields the protein CASSLGQPSSGNTIYF.